The 6 T cell receptor beta chains below all came from one sample that was sequenced in a study of metastatic and nonmetastatic thyroid tumors. Each patient went into thyroid surgery without having received any treatment. From the PCR reads, TCRdb re-called clones with MiXCR. This sample has over 6,000 clones, with over 25% found just once. Sequencing input: adjacent normal tissue. Receptors were obtained from a female donor with papillary thyroid cancer or a benign thyroid nodule (not recorded which). Some clones in this sample may be carry-over from other donors' samples.

This clone was seen ten or more times. V usage is TRBV5-1 and J usage is TRBJ1-4; a possible D gene is TRBD1 (5 bases). Trimming stripped 4 bases from V and 1 base from J, with 11 bases between. Germline V gives CDR1 SGHRS, CDR2 YFSETQ. The CDR3 contains 15 residues. CDR3 region: CASSPTGQTNEKLFF. CDR3 coding DNA: TGCGCCAGCAGCCCAACAGGCCAAACTAATGAAAAACTGTTTTTT. The entire variable domain, with the rest obtained from reference TRBV5-1 and TRBJ1-4, is as follows: KAGVTQTPRYLIKTRGQQVTLSCSPISGHRSVSWYQQTPGQGLQFLFEYFSETQRNKGNFPGRFSGRQFSNSRSEMNVSTLELGDSALYLCASSPTGQTNEKLFFGSGTQLSVL.

This clone was counted only a few times. V is TRBV25-1 and J is TRBJ1-1; the D is unclear. Deletions cut 0 bases from V and 7 bases from J, with 12 bases between. CDR3 length equals 14 residues. In germline, CDR1 is MGHDK, CDR2 SYGVNS. The CDR3: CASSEYMREGEAFF. The CDR3 DNA is TGTGCCAGCAGTGAATATATGAGGGAAGGTGAAGCTTTCTTT.

This clone is labeled as large. The chain is built from TRBV19 and TRBJ1-5; D call uncertain. Germline V lookup: CDR1 LNHDA, CDR2 SQIVND (reference sequence). The CDR3 length is 15 residues. V was clipped by 6 bases and J by 1 base, with 13 bases between them. CDR3 loop: CASSFRAPSNQPQHF. CDR3 nucleotide sequence: TGTGCCAGTAGCTTCCGGGCCCCGAGCAATCAGCCCCAGCATTTT.

The chain recombines TRBV5-8 with TRBJ1-3, with TRBD1 matching 8 bases. Germline CDR1 SGHTS, CDR2 YDEGEE. The junction had 11 bases not matched to a gene; V was cut back by 10 bases and J by 2 bases. CDR3 length: 15 amino acids. The CDR3 protein is CAYSFRGLTGNTIYF. In nucleotides, the CDR3 is TGTGCCTACAGCTTCAGGGGGCTGACTGGAAACACCATATATTTT.

The chain combines TRBV7-3 with TRBJ1-2; D not certain. The V end was cut by 5 bases, the J end by 8 bases, with 15 bases between. CDR1 SGHTA and CDR2 FQGTGA come from the germline V gene. The CDR3 has 13 residues. The CDR3 nucleotides are TGTGCCAGCAGCAGAGACACGAAATACGGCTACACCTTC. Translated, it gives CASSRDTKYGYTF.

This clone was seen many times. The chain is built from TRBV11-1 and TRBJ2-5, with 8 bases aligning to TRBD1. Germline V gene data show CDR1 as SGHAT and CDR2 as FQDESV (reference sequence). The trim removed 2 bases at V and 2 bases at J, leaving 13 bases unmatched. The CDR3 extends over 18 amino acids. The CDR3 is CASSLMSGGRGRQETQYF. The CDR3 DNA sequence: TGTGCCAGCAGCTTAATGAGTGGTGGCAGGGGGCGACAAGAGACCCAGTACTTC.